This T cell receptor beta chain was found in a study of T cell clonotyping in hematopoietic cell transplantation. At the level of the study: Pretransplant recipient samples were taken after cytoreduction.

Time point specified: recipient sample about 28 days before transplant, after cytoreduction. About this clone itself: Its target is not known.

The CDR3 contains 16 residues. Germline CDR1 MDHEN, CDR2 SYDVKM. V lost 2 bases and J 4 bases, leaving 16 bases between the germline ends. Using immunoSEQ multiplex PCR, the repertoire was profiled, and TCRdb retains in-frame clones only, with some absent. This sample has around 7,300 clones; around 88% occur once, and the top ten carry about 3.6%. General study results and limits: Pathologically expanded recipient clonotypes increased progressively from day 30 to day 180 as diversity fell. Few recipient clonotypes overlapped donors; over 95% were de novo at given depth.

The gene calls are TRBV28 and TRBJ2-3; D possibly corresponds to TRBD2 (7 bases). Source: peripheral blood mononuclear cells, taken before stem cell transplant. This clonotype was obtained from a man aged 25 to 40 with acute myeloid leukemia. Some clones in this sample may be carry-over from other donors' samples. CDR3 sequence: CASSLGGAGIADTQYF. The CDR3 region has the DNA TGTGCCAGCAGTTTAGGGGGGGCGGGAATAGCAGATACGCAGTATTTT.